This T cell receptor beta chain was sequenced in a study of T cells in Graves' hyperthyroidism and ophthalmopathy. Study-level findings and limits: Prediction of ophthalmopathy progression came a median roughly 6.7 months pre-onset. Most thyroid clonotypes with frequency above 0.001 were detected in blood.

The TCR beta CDR3 regions underwent amplification using RNA transcripts as the source. The HTBI primer set was used in a first-round RT-PCR of the TCR CDR3. TCRdb redid the calling of the multiplex PCR reads with MiXCR, one entry per CDR3 protein. The sample lists about 600,000 distinct CDR3 sequences; over 12% were seen once. This CDR3 is 17 amino acids long. CDR1 is SEHNR, CDR2 FQNEAQ, per germline (reference sequence). Trimming removed 0 bases from V and 4 bases from J, with 16 bases in between. Together with thyroid ultrasound, orbital computed tomography, serum thyroxine and TRAb, clinical symptoms were used for diagnoses. A note on this clonotype: Its specificity is not known.

The sequencing input was blood. This chain links TRBV7-9 with TRBJ2-1, with no clear D. The sequence was obtained from a woman aged 18 to 35 with Graves' ophthalmopathy. The CDR3 region has the DNA TGTGCCAGCAGCTTAGCCCCACTCTCCTCCTCTTACAATGAGCAGTTCTTC. Residues: CASSLAPLSSSYNEQFF.